The rows below give T cell receptor beta chains drawn from one sample of a study of blood T cell repertoires in COVID-19. Only in-frame clones appear in the TCRdb table, and some are missing; sequencing was by immunoSEQ multiplex PCR. Of approximately 210,000 clones in the sample, about 83% were seen once. Sequences were obtained from peripheral blood. The receptors here all came from a woman aged 50 to 60 with active or convalescent COVID-19. The conserved cysteine and the conserved F or W are not part of the CDR3 here. Part of the rows lack a size; the others show once, few, many or a class for expanded clones.

v_gene	abundance	CDR3aa
TRBV28	.	ASSSAGQVYGYT
TRBV30	once	AWSVRVDEQF
TRBV20-1	.	SASELADYEQY
TRBV28	.	ASSSTGAIY
TRBV24-1	once	ATSDSRQGNTEAF
TRBV10-1	.	ASSGQGLAGGKTDTQY
TRBV6-1	.	ASSDQVGASNEQF
TRBV5-4	.	ASSLLSSLDYSPLH
TRBV6-4	.	ASRPEGRGTEAF
TRBV5-5	.	ASSHHRLAGASYEQY
TRBV3-1/TRBV3-2	.	ASSRSRGAQAF
TRBV29-1	.	SVGTGDYGYT
TRBV28	.	ASSSGSGNEQF
TRBV7-2	.	ASSSRDRGHETQY
TRBV7-6	.	ASRLGTSGRFGKSSYEQY
TRBV7-2	.	ASSTEVAAGGATDTQY
TRBV24-1	.	ATSIAGAFAEQF
TRBV7-9	.	ASSFTGGSPLH
TRBV2	.	ASSPLGRVDEKLF
TRBV6-6	.	ASSYRQTQETQY
TRBV5-4	.	ASSWGGGANQPQH
TRBV5-4	.	ASSLSLAGLNEQF
TRBV15	.	ATSRDWQGGTEAF
TRBV29-1	.	STDRRGTEAF
TRBV12-5	.	ASGLAGAETQY
TRBV19	few	ASSISPGGGAEAF
TRBV30	.	AYLTGDNSPLH
TRBV3-1/TRBV3-2	.	ASSQSLAGVEQY
TRBV21-1	.	ASSKGVGRAKNIQY